This note documents a single T cell receptor beta chain sequence. Its antigen remains unknown. The data stem from a study of coeliac disease. Overall study results and limits: Published gliadin-specific TRB sequences appeared in about 55% of the 18 coeliac samples, 1 of 6 controls. Unbiased detection of gliadin-specific T cells was judged not feasible with this approach. Few TRB amino acid sequences were shared between samples; most were unique.

Sequenced by immunoSEQ multiplex PCR; TCRdb stores in-frame clones only, minus some. This table holds roughly 4,800 clones, 70% to 85% found once. This TCR came from a man aged 18 to 29 with celiac disease on a gluten-free diet. The material sequenced was lymphocytes from the gut lamina propria.

The CDR3 region is CASTWRGGGSDTQYF. The CDR3 nucleotides read TGTGCCAGCACCTGGCGGGGGGGCGGGTCAGATACGCAGTATTTT. The V call is TRBV27, the J call TRBJ2-3; the match to TRBD2 covers 9 bases. Germline V gene sequence: CDR1 MNHEY, CDR2 SMNVEV (reference sequence). J lost 4 bases, V lost 7 bases, and 9 bases had no gene match. The CDR3 contains 15 residues.